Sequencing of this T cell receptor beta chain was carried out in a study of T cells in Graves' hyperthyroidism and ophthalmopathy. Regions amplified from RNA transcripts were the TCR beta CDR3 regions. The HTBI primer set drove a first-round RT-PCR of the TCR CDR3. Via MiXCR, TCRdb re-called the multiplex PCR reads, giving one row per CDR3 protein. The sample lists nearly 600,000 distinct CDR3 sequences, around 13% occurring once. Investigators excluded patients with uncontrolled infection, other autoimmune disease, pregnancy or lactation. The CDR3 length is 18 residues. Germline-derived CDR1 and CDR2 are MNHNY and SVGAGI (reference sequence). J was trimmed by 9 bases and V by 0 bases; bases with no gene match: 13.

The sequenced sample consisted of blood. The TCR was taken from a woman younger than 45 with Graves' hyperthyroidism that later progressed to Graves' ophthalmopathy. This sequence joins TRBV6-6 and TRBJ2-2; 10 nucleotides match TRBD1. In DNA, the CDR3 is TGTGCCAGCAGTTACTCGAGCCCCAGACAGGGGGCTTCCAGGGAGCTGTTTTTT. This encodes CASSYSSPRQGASRELFF.